This T cell receptor (beta chain) was found in a study of blood T cell repertoires in COVID-19. Study-wide context: Acute and convalescent COVID-19 specimens originated in the United States, Italy and Spain. Sample material is recorded as cDNA or gDNA derived from T cells, B-cell-depleted T cells, or PBMCs.

Per the original methods: Amplification of reference gene primers was used by the study to estimate nucleated cell counts. TCRdb's table, derived via immunoSEQ multiplex PCR, lists solely in-frame clones and lacks some. V, J and clone size are taken as reported in that table, and D and trimming were inferred from the DNA itself. The sample yields over 45,000 clones, 80% to 90% seen once. V trimming: 4 bases; J trimming: 6 bases; junction bases outside the gene matches: 5. This CDR3 comprises 16 residues. CDR1 SGHNT and CDR2 YYREEE come from the germline V gene (reference sequence). This TCR came from a woman of 80 years or more with acute or convalescent COVID-19. Sequencing was done on a sample of peripheral blood. The J gene is TRBJ2-2, the V gene TRBV5-4, with 14 positions matching TRBD2. The CDR3 coding sequence is TGTGCCAGCAGCCCCGGACTAGCGGGGGGAGCCGGGGAGCTGTTTTTT. It encodes CASSPGLAGGAGELFF.